Presented here are 30 T cell receptor beta chains from one specimen sequenced in a study of cytomegalovirus exposure and HLA in healthy donors. Use of 60 Vbeta and 13 Jbeta primers characterized the PCR. Clones were sequenced by immunoSEQ multiplex PCR, and TCRdb holds only the in-frame ones, with some missing. The profile shows some 60,000 clones, 65% to 85% of them singletons. The sample taken for sequencing was PBMCs. The origin of the receptors is a male donor in good health and CMV-seronegative.

This chain links TRBV28 with TRBJ1-3; perhaps TRBD1 as D (6 bases). Germline-derived CDR1 and CDR2 are MDHEN and SYDVKM. The CDR3 is 14 amino acids. V was trimmed by 5 bases and J by 3 bases, leaving 11 bases between them. The CDR3 region is CASSTPGHGNTIYF. The CDR3 DNA reads TGTGCCAGCAGTACTCCGGGACATGGAAACACCATATATTTT.

This clone was counted between two and nine times. J is TRBJ1-2 and V is TRBV19; a weak D match, TRBD1 (6 bases). This CDR3 is built from 16 residues. V was trimmed by 7 bases and J by 5 bases, leaving 23 bases between them. Germline assignment: CDR1 LNHDA and CDR2 SQIVND (reference sequence). CDR3 nucleotide sequence: TGTGCCAGTACTCGCCCTCAGGGGCCCCAAGGATATGGCTACACCTTC. Translation gives CASTRPQGPQGYGYTF.

The genes are TRBV15 and TRBJ2-1; unclear D gene. Germline-derived CDR1 and CDR2 are LNHNV and YYDKDF (reference sequence). This CDR3 has 13 residues. V shed 1 base and J shed 5 bases, with 6 bases lying between them. The CDR3 sequence is CATSRGHNNEQFF. The DNA for the CDR3 is TGTGCCACCAGCAGAGGGCATAACAATGAGCAGTTCTTC.

This chain joins TRBV6-1 and TRBJ1-2; 7 bases line up with TRBD1. V gave up 5 bases and J gave up 9 bases; unmatched junction bases: 12. Germline V gives CDR1 MNHNS, CDR2 SASEGT. The CDR3 runs to 14 residues. The CDR3 DNA reads as TGTGCCAGCAGTTCAGACTGGACAGGTGGAAGCTACACCTTC. Translated: CASSSDWTGGSYTF.

The chain joins TRBV9 to TRBJ1-2; D gene unclear. Looked up from germline, CDR1 is SGDLS and CDR2 is YYNGEE. The CDR3 contains 14 residues. V lost 0 bases to trimming and J lost 4 bases, with 10 bases between them. CDR3 region: CASSVAMGAYGYTF. The CDR3, as DNA: TGTGCCAGCAGCGTAGCTATGGGCGCCTATGGCTACACCTTC.

There are a few counts of this clone. The genes are TRBV18 and TRBJ1-4; 8 bases are a match to TRBD1. Germline assignment: CDR1 KGHSH and CDR2 LQKENI. J lost 7 bases, V lost 2 bases, and 6 bases had no gene match. This CDR3 comprises 15 residues. The CDR3 loop reads CASSPDRGSGEKLFF. DNA for the CDR3: TGTGCCAGCTCACCAGACAGGGGATCCGGTGAAAAACTGTTTTTT.

The V call is TRBV14, the J call TRBJ2-3; 8 bases are shared with TRBD2. Losses at the gene ends were 2 bases for V and 8 bases for J; bases not matched to a gene: 0. Germline loops: CDR1 SGHDN, CDR2 FVKESK. This CDR3 spans 12 amino acids. CDR3 nucleotides: TGTGCCAGCAGCCAAACTAGCGGTACGCAGTATTTT. It translates to CASSQTSGTQYF.

J is TRBJ1-2 and V is TRBV7-2; D not certain. V lost 5 bases and J 8 bases, leaving 9 bases between the germline ends. Germline assignment: CDR1 SGHTA and CDR2 FQGNSA. This CDR3 is 11 amino acids long. In nucleotides, the CDR3 is TGTGCCAGCAGCCCATCAGGAGGCTACACCTTC. The encoded protein is CASSPSGGYTF.

In its sample, this clone was seen a few times. The chain couples TRBV7-9 to TRBJ2-2; TRBD2 is a possible D gene (6 bases). CDR3 size: 14 residues. Trimming removed 5 bases from V and 5 bases from J, with 12 bases in between. Looked up from germline, CDR1 is SEHNR and CDR2 is FQNEAQ (reference sequence). The CDR3 DNA reads as TGTGCCAGCAGCGGTTGGGGGAGGACCGGGGAGCTGTTTTTT. This translates into CASSGWGRTGELFF.

This sequence joins TRBV9 and TRBJ1-2; TRBD1 is a possible D gene (6 bases). The CDR3 covers 15 residues. CDR1 is SGDLS and CDR2 is YYNGEE in the germline V gene. Deletions cut 3 bases from V and 4 bases from J, with 16 bases between. The CDR3 loop is CASSDSQGTPYGYTF. The CDR3 bases are TGTGCCAGCAGCGACAGCCAGGGGACACCCTATGGCTACACCTTC.

This clone showed up just a few times. The rearrangement joins TRBV9 to TRBJ2-7; D is possibly TRBD1 (6 bases). The CDR3 sequence is 16 residues long. The germline CDR1 and CDR2 sequences are SGDLS and YYNGEE. Trimming shortened V by 3 bases and J by 0 bases, and 16 bases separated the two germline ends. CDR3 DNA: TGTGCCAGCAGCGACCCAGGGGCTGGCGGCTCCTACGAGCAGTACTTC. This codes for CASSDPGAGGSYEQYF.

The V gene is TRBV10-3, the J gene TRBJ1-2; TRBD1 aligns across 11 bases. The CDR3 totals 18 residues. Germline CDR1 and CDR2: ENHRY and SYGVKD. Unmatched junction bases numbered 15, after V lost 5 bases and J lost 4 bases. Here the CDR3 DNA reads TGTGCCATCAGTCCATCTTGGACAGGGGGCAAAAGAAGCTATGGCTACACCTTC. It is translated as CAISPSWTGGKRSYGYTF.

The chain combines TRBV5-1 with TRBJ2-3; the match to TRBD2 covers 11 bases. Germline lookup yields CDR1 SGHRS and CDR2 YFSETQ. Trimming removed 5 bases from V and 3 bases from J; junction bases left unmatched: 2. CDR3 length equals 14 residues. The chain's CDR3 is CASRLAGATDTQYF. The CDR3 DNA is TGCGCCAGCAGACTAGCGGGGGCAACAGATACGCAGTATTTT. The full variable domain, its missing parts supplied by reference TRBV5-1 and TRBJ2-3, is KAGVTQTPRYLIKTRGQQVTLSCSPISGHRSVSWYQQTPGQGLQFLFEYFSETQRNKGNFPGRFSGRQFSNSRSEMNVSTLELGDSALYLCASRLAGATDTQYFGPGTRLTVL.

This clone was seen once. The rearrangement uses TRBV5-1 and TRBJ1-3; tentatively, D is TRBD1 (5 bases). This CDR3 has 15 residues. Trimming removed 5 bases at V and 2 bases at J, with 14 bases between. Per germline, CDR1 SGHRS and CDR2 YFSETQ. The CDR3 protein is CASSLTGVPGNTIYF. The CDR3 coding sequence is TGCGCCAGCAGTCTCACGGGGGTCCCTGGAAACACCATATATTTT. Combining the CDR3 with reference TRBV5-1 and TRBJ1-3 gives the whole variable domain KAGVTQTPRYLIKTRGQQVTLSCSPISGHRSVSWYQQTPGQGLQFLFEYFSETQRNKGNFPGRFSGRQFSNSRSEMNVSTLELGDSALYLCASSLTGVPGNTIYFGEGSWLTVV.

The V call is TRBV19, the J call TRBJ2-7; the match to TRBD1 covers 7 bases. Trimming at V came to 3 bases and at J to 3 bases, leaving 5 bases not matched to a gene. This CDR3 is 14 amino acids long. Germline V gene lookup returns CDR1 LNHDA and CDR2 SQIVND (reference sequence). The CDR3: CASSILGQSYEQYF. CDR3 nucleotides: TGTGCCAGTAGTATTCTGGGACAGAGCTACGAGCAGTACTTC.

This clone has more than one count but fewer than ten. The chain employs TRBV30 and TRBJ1-1; D possibly corresponds to TRBD1 (5 bases). Germline-derived CDR1 and CDR2 are GTSNPN and SVGIG (reference sequence). Deletions cut 0 bases from V and 7 bases from J, with 15 bases between. The CDR3 consists of 14 residues. The CDR3 sequence: CAWSVRRGTSEAFF. The DNA of the CDR3 is TGTGCCTGGAGTGTACGTAGGGGAACAAGTGAAGCTTTCTTT. Based on the CDR3 plus reference TRBV30 and TRBJ1-1, the full variable domain is SQTIHQWPATLVQPVGSPLSLECTVEGTSNPNLYWYRQAAGRGLQLLFYSVGIGQISSEVPQNLSASRPQDRQFILSSKKLLLSDSGFYLCAWSVRRGTSEAFFGQGTRLTVV.

The chain employs TRBV4-3 and TRBJ2-7; TRBD1 aligns across 9 bases. This CDR3 comprises 14 residues. The germline CDR1 and CDR2 sequences are LGHNA and YSLEER. The V gene end was trimmed by 3 bases and the J gene end by 5 bases; junction bases not matched to a gene: 5. CDR3 bases: TGCGCCAGCAGCCAGACGGGACAGGGCAACGAGCAGTACTTC. It is translated as CASSQTGQGNEQYF.

The J gene is TRBJ2-2, the V gene TRBV11-3, with 9 bases lining up with TRBD1. This CDR3 contains 17 residues. The germline gives CDR1 SGHNT, CDR2 YENEEA. The V gene end was trimmed by 5 bases and the J gene end by 4 bases; junction bases not matched to a gene: 11. The CDR3 protein is CASSPGTGKRSTGELFF. Written as DNA, the CDR3 is TGTGCCAGCAGCCCCGGGACAGGGAAAAGGAGCACCGGGGAGCTGTTTTTT.

This clone came up once. V and J are TRBV5-6 and TRBJ1-1; no firm D call. V lost 4 bases and J lost 7, with 14 bases in between. The CDR3 runs 13 residues. Germline V gives CDR1 SGHDT, CDR2 YYEEEE. CDR3 region: CASSTTPGSEAFF. CDR3 in DNA: TGTGCCAGCAGCACCACACCCGGGAGTGAAGCTTTCTTT. The full variable domain, with the rest looked up from reference TRBV5-6 and TRBJ1-1, is DAGVTQSPTHLIKTRGQQVTLRCSPKSGHDTVSWYQQALGQGPQFIFQYYEEEERQRGNFPDRFSGHQFPNYSSELNVNALLLGDSALYLCASSTTPGSEAFFGQGTRLTVV.

The rearrangement links TRBV7-2 to TRBJ2-5; tentatively, D is TRBD1 (5 bases). V lost 8 bases and J lost 2, with 15 bases in between. Germline V lookup: CDR1 SGHTA, CDR2 FQGNSA. The CDR3 has 14 amino acids. The CDR3 DNA reads TGTGCCAGCTGTAGGGCAGGGCGGCAAGAGACCCAGTACTTC. This codes for CASCRAGRQETQYF.

The rearrangement joins TRBV11-1 to TRBJ1-3; a possible D gene is TRBD1 (6 bases). Germline CDR1 is SGHAT and CDR2 is FQDESV (reference sequence). The CDR3 contains 15 residues. The V and J ends lost 5 bases and 0 bases respectively, with 11 bases between them. The CDR3 coding sequence is TGTGCCAGCAGCCCTGGACAGACCTCTGGAAACACCATATATTTT. Translation: CASSPGQTSGNTIYF.

V gene TRBV7-6 combines with J gene TRBJ1-2; D gene unclear. Trimming took 0 bases from V and 0 from J, leaving 8 bases between them. Germline V lookup: CDR1 SGHVS, CDR2 FNYEAQ. The CDR3 loop spans 15 amino acids. For the CDR3, the DNA is TGTGCCAGCAGCTTAGCCGGGAGAACTAACTATGGCTACACCTTC. Protein: CASSLAGRTNYGYTF.

V is TRBV19 and J is TRBJ1-2; TRBD1 might be the D (6 bases). V was cut by 4 bases and J by 2 bases, with 11 bases left in between. This CDR3 is 14 amino acids long. Germline loops: CDR1 LNHDA, CDR2 SQIVND (reference sequence). As DNA, the CDR3 is TGTGCCAGTAGTACCCCTACAGGGAACTATGGCTACACCTTC. Residues: CASSTPTGNYGYTF.

This chain links TRBV10-3 with TRBJ1-3; possibly TRBD1 for D (5 bases). The CDR3 sequence is 14 residues long. Trimming left V 3 bases short and J 3 bases short, with 9 bases between. The germline V gene has CDR1 ENHRY and CDR2 SYGVKD. CDR3 nucleotide sequence: TGTGCCATCAGTGATCCCGGGGGTGGAAACACCATATATTTT. Protein sequence: CAISDPGGGNTIYF.

This clone was detected a few times. The junction shows a germline mismatch at one end, possibly a read error. The chain links TRBV7-9 to TRBJ2-2; possibly TRBD2 for D (5 bases). The V gene's germline CDR1 is SEHNR and CDR2 FQNEAQ (reference sequence). This CDR3 is 16 amino acids long. CDR3 nucleotide sequence: TGTTCCAGCAGCCCCTGGGGAGACTTTAACACCGGGGAGCTGTTTTTT. Protein: CSSSPWGDFNTGELFF.

The chain links TRBV11-2 to TRBJ2-1; 7 bases match TRBD2. V trimming: 3 bases; J trimming: 7 bases; junction bases outside the gene matches: 6. Germline CDR1 and CDR2: SGHAT and FQNNGV. CDR3 length: 14 amino acids. CDR3 nucleotide sequence: TGTGCCAGCAGCTTTGGTAGGGGAGGGAATGAGCAGTTCTTC. Translation: CASSFGRGGNEQFF.

This sequence joins TRBV7-8 and TRBJ2-7; a weak D match, TRBD1 (5 bases). Germline V lookup: CDR1 SGHVS, CDR2 FQNEAQ. The V gene lost 5 bases and the J gene lost 3 bases, with 8 bases spanning the gap. This CDR3 has 12 residues. In DNA, the CDR3 is TGTGCCAGCAGCGGCGACAGCTACGAGCAGTACTTC. It codes for CASSGDSYEQYF.

V and J are TRBV12-1 and TRBJ2-7; TRBD2, the table's D call, lacks a check against the DNA. TRBV12-1 is a pseudogene locus. The CDR3 runs to 17 residues. The CDR3 loop reads CASSFPSRGPTSYEQYF. The DNA of the CDR3 is TGTGCCAGCAGCTTCCCCTCGCGGGGGCCGACCTCCTACGAGCAGTACTTC.

The chain joins TRBV2 to TRBJ2-7; a weak D match, TRBD1 (6 bases). Germline assignment: CDR1 SNHLY and CDR2 FYNNEI. V was clipped by 2 bases and J by 0 bases, with 17 bases between them. This CDR3 spans 17 amino acids. CDR3 sequence reads: CASSERGTLRGSYEQYF. The CDR3 region has the DNA TGTGCCAGCAGTGAAAGGGGGACACTTAGGGGCTCCTACGAGCAGTACTTC.

This sequence joins TRBV5-1 and TRBJ1-2; 8 positions match TRBD1. Germline assignment: CDR1 SGHRS and CDR2 YFSETQ. The V segment lost 4 bases and the J segment 8 bases; nucleotides outside the gene matches: 7. The CDR3 has 13 amino acids. The CDR3, as DNA: TGCGCCAGCAGCCCGGACAGGGCTGGCGGCTACACCTTC. Residues: CASSPDRAGGYTF. The full variable domain, rest sourced from reference TRBV5-1 and TRBJ1-2, is KAGVTQTPRYLIKTRGQQVTLSCSPISGHRSVSWYQQTPGQGLQFLFEYFSETQRNKGNFPGRFSGRQFSNSRSEMNVSTLELGDSALYLCASSPDRAGGYTFGSGTRLTVV.